This TCR beta chain was identified in a study of blood T cell repertoires in COVID-19 (dated by TCRdb to 2019 to 2021). With respect to the entire study: Collaborator samples came from the United States, Italy and Spain and covered acute and convalescent phases of COVID-19. The dataset comprised deeply sampled blood TCRbeta repertoires from subjects exposed to, actively infected with, or recovered from COVID-19. The repertoires were released in a freely available public database meant as a resource for research on the immune response to SARS-CoV-2. The samples were drawn from two sources: the first 160 participants of the ongoing ImmuneRACE study, and 1,200 or so subjects contributed by 6 global collaborators. The material from the prospective study consisted of cDNA or gDNA derived from T cells, B-cell-depleted T cells, or PBMCs. The sample metadata nearly always contained a de-identified subject ID, COVID-19 status, age in years and sex. HLA class I and class II types, where available, came from metadata supplied by the sample provider rather than from assay-based typing.

General findings and caveats noted by the study authors: The quantity of clinical and demographic metadata differed by source and by participant and was supplied without curation.

Participants in the prospective study were enrolled through a virtual design, were aged roughly 18 to 95 years, and lived in about two dozen United States geographic areas. In the prospective study, participants were assigned to cohorts based on the clinical history participants reported in a screening survey and a study questionnaire. For ImmuneRACE Cohort 3, a participant was defined as recovered based on two consecutive negative NP/OP PCR tests, clearance by a healthcare professional, or resolution of symptoms. Mobile phlebotomists in the prospective study collected whole blood, serum and a nasopharyngeal or oropharyngeal swab from every participant. Prospective study participants could optionally give additional blood draws and questionnaires over a roughly two-month period. Before DNA extraction, prospective study blood samples were shipped either frozen or at room temperature. TCRbeta CDR3 regions were amplified from genomic DNA by means of the immunoSEQ Assay, a bias-controlled multiplex PCR. Under the source paper's analysis protocol: Nucleated cell counts per sample were estimated from amplification of reference gene primers within the assay. Sequence reads were collapsed and filtered to measure the absolute abundance of every unique TCRbeta CDR3 rearrangement. For each sample, productive Simpson clonality was calculated as the square root of Simpson's diversity index across productive rearrangements. The immuneACCESS repertoire file appears here via TCRdb, limited to in-frame rearrangements. These files lack a portion of the clones; in checked studies, under half of the deficit traces to unresolved V genes, and the cause of the others is not known. V, J and clone size are taken as reported in that table, and D and trimming were inferred from the DNA itself. For this sample there are around 200,000 clones; approximately 90% appear just once. The ten largest make up roughly 0.77% of the sample.

The CDR3 spans 15 residues, from the cysteine through the phenylalanine. The only DNA kept is the CDR3, 45 bases in frame from the first base. Ends trimmed: V by 5 bases, J by 3 bases; bases unmatched to a gene: 6. The germline V gene gives CDR1 as SGHTA and CDR2 as FQGTGA. As regards this clone: Its antigen target is currently unknown. No qualities accompany the bases; no much larger clone lies one base away.

The chain is made from TRBV7-3 and TRBJ2-1; 8 junctional bases match TRBD2. Sequencing input: PBMCs or T cells enriched from blood (not recorded which). The clonotype originates from a woman younger than 35 who had recovered from COVID-19. The bases read TGTGCCAGCAGCCCGACGAGCGGGGGCTACAATGAGCAGTTCTTC. Its protein reads: CASSPTSGGYNEQFF.